Following are 6 T cell receptor beta chains from one sample sequenced in a study of identical twins. Via MiXCR, TCRdb re-called the 5' RACE reads, giving one row per CDR3 protein. Here the sample spans hundreds of thousands of distinct CDR3 sequences, approximately 9% being singletons. Separately, the same data were catalogued under a study of yellow fever vaccine responses in identical twins.

The source material was PBMCs. All receptors derive from a woman between 18 and 30 years old in good health.

In its sample, this clonotype was seen many times. V is TRBV7-8 and J is TRBJ2-3, with 7 bases identical to TRBD2. The germline V gene encodes CDR1 SGHVS and CDR2 FQNEAQ. With 5 bases clipped from V and 3 bases from J, the junction kept 8 bases outside the gene matches. The CDR3 contains 15 residues. CDR3 protein: CASSPGTIGTDTQYF. DNA of the CDR3: TGTGCCAGCAGCCCAGGGACTATTGGGACAGATACGCAGTATTTT. Using reference TRBV7-8 and TRBJ2-3 for the parts outside the CDR3, the full variable domain is GAGVSQSPRYKVAKRGQDVALRCDPISGHVSLFWYQQALGQGPEFLTYFQNEAQLDKSGLPSDRFFAERPEGSVSTLKIQRTQQEDSAVYLCASSPGTIGTDTQYFGPGTRLTVL.

This clonotype was counted only a few times. V gene TRBV5-8 combines with J gene TRBJ2-1, with 10 bases matching TRBD2. The V and J ends lost 5 bases and 7 bases, in that order; junction bases with no gene match: 12. Per the germline V gene, CDR1 is SGHTS and CDR2 is YDEGEE. The CDR3 is 16 amino acids. The CDR3 is CASSPLPGLAKNEQFF. CDR3 DNA: TGTGCCAGCAGTCCTCTCCCGGGACTAGCGAAGAATGAGCAGTTCTTC. Together with reference TRBV5-8 and TRBJ2-1, the CDR3 gives the full variable domain: EAGVTQSPTHLIKTRGQQATLRCSPISGHTSVYWYQQALGLGLQFLLWYDEGEERNRGNFPPRFSGRQFPNYSSELNVNALELEDSALYLCASSPLPGLAKNEQFFGPGTRLTVL.

The table lists this clonotype with a few counts. This chain joins TRBV29-1 and TRBJ2-1; 8 bases align to TRBD2. Germline CDR1 is SQVTM and CDR2 is ANQGSEA. The CDR3 is 13 residues long. V gave up 8 bases and J gave up 7 bases; unmatched junction bases: 10. CDR3 bases: TGCAGCTCAACGGGGACTAGGGGAAATGAGCAGTTCTTC. Its translation: CSSTGTRGNEQFF.

The chain uses TRBV19 and TRBJ2-1; D is undetermined. Germline-derived CDR1 and CDR2 are LNHDA and SQIVND (reference sequence). This CDR3 comprises 15 residues. Trimming removed 4 bases at V and 0 bases at J, with 10 bases between. DNA of the CDR3: TGTGCCAGTAGTACCGGGCTGGGCTCCTACAATGAGCAGTTCTTC. This translates into CASSTGLGSYNEQFF.

This chain connects TRBV9 to TRBJ2-3; D gene uncertain. Germline CDR1 reads SGDLS; CDR2 reads YYNGEE. CDR3 length equals 13 residues. Between the trimmed V and J ends, which lost 4 bases and 5 bases, there was a span of 11 bases. The CDR3 loop reads CASSHTVEDTQYF. CDR3 sequence (DNA): TGTGCCAGCAGCCACACTGTTGAAGATACGCAGTATTTT.

Only a few counts were recorded for this clonotype. The rearrangement joins TRBV6-1 to TRBJ2-4; D is possibly TRBD1 (5 bases). V lost 4 bases and J lost 1, with 8 bases in between. The CDR3 extends over 14 amino acids. Germline V CDR1 and CDR2: MNHNS, SASEGT. CDR3 protein: CASSGPGAKNIQYF. Written as DNA, the CDR3 is TGTGCCAGCAGTGGTCCAGGGGCCAAAAACATTCAGTACTTC.